The 17 T cell receptor beta chains below all came from one sample that was sequenced in a study of cytomegalovirus exposure and HLA in healthy donors. PCR involved 60 Vbeta and 13 Jbeta primers. Measured with immunoSEQ multiplex PCR; TCRdb has only the in-frame clones, and not every one. Among hundreds of thousands of clones listed, 85% to 90% were seen once. The sample comprised PBMCs. These receptors were collected from a woman younger than 35 in good health and CMV-seronegative.

The V and J genes are TRBV5-4 and TRBJ1-5, with D uncertain. This CDR3 contains 11 residues. V lost 4 bases and J 9 bases, leaving 8 bases between the germline ends. In germline, CDR1 is SGHNT, CDR2 YYREEE (reference sequence). The CDR3 loop reads CASSPVRPQHF. DNA of the CDR3: TGTGCCAGCAGCCCGGTCCGGCCCCAGCATTTT.

This chain links TRBV18 with TRBJ2-7; 9 bases align to TRBD1. The CDR3 totals 16 residues. Trimming at V came to 3 bases and at J to 4 bases, leaving 10 bases not matched to a gene. The germline V gene has CDR1 KGHSH and CDR2 LQKENI. Written as DNA, the CDR3 is TGTGCCAGCTCACCTAATATGGACAGGGGTCTATACGAGCAGTACTTC. Translated: CASSPNMDRGLYEQYF.

The V call is TRBV4-1, the J call TRBJ2-1; 12 bases align to TRBD2. The CDR3 has 16 residues. Germline lookup yields CDR1 MGHRA and CDR2 YSYEKL. V shed 0 bases, J shed 7 bases, and the junction held 4 bases outside the gene matches. The CDR3 coding sequence is TGCGCCAGCAGCCAAGAAGCTAGCGGGGGGGTGAATGAGCAGTTCTTC. Protein: CASSQEASGGVNEQFF.

The V call is TRBV28, the J call TRBJ2-5; D call uncertain. V was trimmed by 5 bases and J by 1 base, leaving 2 bases between them. The length of the CDR3 is 11 residues. In germline, CDR1 is MDHEN, CDR2 SYDVKM. CDR3 in amino acids: CASSLQETQYF. In DNA form, the CDR3 reads TGTGCCAGCAGTCTCCAAGAGACCCAGTACTTC. Complete variable domain (other parts from reference TRBV28 and TRBJ2-5): DVKVTQSSRYLVKRTGEKVFLECVQDMDHENMFWYRQDPGLGLRLIYFSYDVKMKEKGDIPEGYSVSREKKERFSLILESASTNQTSMYLCASSLQETQYFGPGTRLLVL.

The chain couples TRBV19 to TRBJ2-1; TRBD2 matches 9 bases. The CDR3 consists of 14 residues. J gave up 5 bases and V 5 bases, and 4 bases lay outside the gene matches. The germline CDR1 and CDR2 sequences are LNHDA and SQIVND (reference sequence). The CDR3 bases are TGTGCCAGTAGTGGCGGGGGGGATAACAATGAGCAGTTCTTC. This codes for CASSGGGDNNEQFF. Based on the CDR3 plus reference TRBV19 and TRBJ2-1, the full variable domain is DGGITQSPKYLFRKEGQNVTLSCEQNLNHDAMYWYRQDPGQGLRLIYYSQIVNDFQKGDIAEGYSVSREKKESFPLTVTSAQKNPTAFYLCASSGGGDNNEQFFGPGTRLTVL.

V and J are TRBV19 and TRBJ2-7, with 9 bases lining up with TRBD1. Germline values: CDR1 LNHDA, CDR2 SQIVND (reference sequence). This CDR3 is built from 15 residues. V shed 1 base and J 0 bases; nucleotides not matched to a gene: 1. CDR3 in amino acids: CASSIGGQGSYEQYF. The CDR3 nucleotides are TGTGCCAGTAGTATAGGGGGACAGGGCTCCTACGAGCAGTACTTC.

V is TRBV27 and J is TRBJ2-1, with 8 positions matching TRBD1. The CDR3 sequence is 15 residues long. V was clipped by 5 bases and J by 4 bases; unmatched bases: 7. CDR1 MNHEY and CDR2 SMNVEV come from the germline V gene (reference sequence). DNA for the CDR3: TGTGCCAGCAGTATCACAGGGGGAGGTTACAATGAGCAGTTCTTC. This gives the protein CASSITGGGYNEQFF.

The chain has TRBV5-1 and TRBJ1-6, with D possibly TRBD1 on 5 matching bases. CDR3 length: 14 amino acids. Germline loops: CDR1 SGHRS, CDR2 YFSETQ. Deletions cut 3 bases from V and 7 bases from J, with 11 bases between. CDR3 protein: CASSSGILNSPLHF. The DNA for the CDR3 is TGCGCCAGCAGCTCAGGGATTTTGAATTCACCCCTCCACTTT. Together with reference TRBV5-1 and TRBJ1-6, the CDR3 gives the full variable domain: KAGVTQTPRYLIKTRGQQVTLSCSPISGHRSVSWYQQTPGQGLQFLFEYFSETQRNKGNFPGRFSGRQFSNSRSEMNVSTLELGDSALYLCASSSGILNSPLHFGNGTRLTVT.

The chain couples TRBV5-6 to TRBJ1-1; unclear D gene. Per germline, CDR1 SGHDT and CDR2 YYEEEE. With 4 bases removed from V and 0 bases from J, the gap between germline ends came to 7 bases. This CDR3 comprises 13 residues. The CDR3 reads CASSPGLNTEAFF. CDR3 sequence (DNA): TGTGCCAGCAGCCCTGGGCTGAACACTGAAGCTTTCTTT. Full variable domain (outside the CDR3, taken from reference TRBV5-6 and TRBJ1-1): DAGVTQSPTHLIKTRGQQVTLRCSPKSGHDTVSWYQQALGQGPQFIFQYYEEEERQRGNFPDRFSGHQFPNYSSELNVNALLLGDSALYLCASSPGLNTEAFFGQGTRLTVV.

For this clone: Other nucleotide sequences in the sample specify the same CDR3. This chain links TRBV9 with TRBJ2-1; weak D call: TRBD2 (7 bases). Germline V gene data show CDR1 as SGDLS and CDR2 as YYNGEE. CDR3 length equals 15 residues. Trimming left V 0 bases short and J 4 bases short, with 11 bases between. The CDR3 protein is CASSVDGGQYNEQFF. The CDR3 DNA sequence: TGTGCCAGCAGCGTAGACGGGGGGCAATACAATGAGCAGTTCTTC. The whole variable domain, remainder taken from reference TRBV9 and TRBJ2-1, is DSGVTQTPKHLITATGQRVTLRCSPRSGDLSVYWYQQSLDQGLQFLIQYYNGEERAKGNILERFSAQQFPDLHSELNLSSLELGDSALYFCASSVDGGQYNEQFFGPGTRLTVL.

This rearrangement joins TRBV11-2 to TRBJ1-4; D not resolved. V was clipped by 4 bases and J by 7 bases, with 13 bases between them. Germline-derived CDR1 and CDR2 are SGHAT and FQNNGV. The CDR3 covers 14 residues. The CDR3 DNA sequence: TGTGCCAGCAGCTCTACACGGTGGAGTGAAAAACTGTTTTTT. It translates to CASSSTRWSEKLFF. The full variable domain, its missing parts supplied by reference TRBV11-2 and TRBJ1-4, is EAGVAQSPRYKIIEKRQSVAFWCNPISGHATLYWYQQILGQGPKLLIQFQNNGVVDDSQLPKDRFSAERLKGVDSTLKIQPAKLEDSAVYLCASSSTRWSEKLFFGSGTQLSVL.

This clone was counted a single time. The chain has TRBV6-6 and TRBJ2-1; 7 bases match TRBD1. J was trimmed by 7 bases and V by 6 bases; bases with no gene match: 12. Looked up from germline, CDR1 is MNHNY and CDR2 is SVGAGI (reference sequence). The CDR3 spans 15 residues. The CDR3 nucleotides are TGTGCCAGCAGAACAGGGGCCGCCCCGGGGAATGAGCAGTTCTTC. It translates to CASRTGAAPGNEQFF.

CDR3 nucleotides: TGTGCCAGCAGTTACTCTGTACTCTACGAGCAGTACTTC. Residues: CASSYSVLYEQYF. V and J are TRBV6-6 and TRBJ2-7; the D is unclear. Trimming stripped 0 bases from V and 3 bases from J, with 6 bases between. Germline CDR1 is MNHNY and CDR2 is SVGAGI (reference sequence). The CDR3 runs 13 residues.

The chain employs TRBV2 and TRBJ2-3, with 15 bases that match TRBD2. This CDR3 contains 19 residues. V gave up 6 bases and J gave up 0 bases; unmatched junction bases: 10. Germline V CDR1 and CDR2: SNHLY, FYNNEI. Here the CDR3 DNA reads TGTGCCAGCAGCCGGGTGGGACTAGCGGGGGGCAGGAGCACAGATACGCAGTATTTT. It translates to CASSRVGLAGGRSTDTQYF.

This chain joins TRBV10-1 and TRBJ2-3; 14 bases are shared with TRBD2. Germline CDR1 and CDR2: WNHNN and SYGVQD (reference sequence). This CDR3 is 15 amino acids long. V lost 6 bases and J lost 4; bases outside the gene matches: 3. As DNA, the CDR3 is TGCGCCAGCAGCTGGACTAGCGGGGGGCCAGATACGCAGTATTTT. This translates into CASSWTSGGPDTQYF.

The chain links TRBV12-5 to TRBJ2-3, with TRBD2 as a possible D gene (5 bases). V was trimmed by 1 base and J by 2 bases, leaving 10 bases between them. The length of the CDR3 is 15 residues. The germline CDR1 and CDR2 sequences are LGHNT and FRNRAP. CDR3: CASGLGESNTDTQYF. CDR3 coding DNA: TGTGCTAGTGGTTTGGGGGAGTCAAACACAGATACGCAGTATTTT.

V usage is TRBV10-3 and J usage is TRBJ2-1; TRBD1 aligns across 7 bases. Germline CDR1 and CDR2: ENHRY and SYGVKD. Germline trimming cut 8 bases from V and 6 bases from J; bases unmatched to any gene: 10. The CDR3 is made up of 14 amino acids. The CDR3: CAILRDSAPNEQFF. The CDR3 region has the DNA TGTGCCATCCTCCGGGACAGCGCTCCCAATGAGCAGTTCTTC.